This T cell receptor beta chain was sequenced in a study of spatial heterogeneity in lung cancer. Overall study findings and caveats: Tumoral mutation counts were tracked by counts of expanded intratumoral alpha and beta TCRs.

Via MiXCR, TCRdb re-called the 5' RACE reads, giving one row per CDR3 protein. The sample comprises 13,000 to 15,000 distinct CDR3 sequences, 4.7% of which are singletons, and around 17% rests with the top ten. This clonotype was recorded many times. Its antigen remains unknown. CDR1 and CDR2 from the germline V gene are SGHRS and YFSETQ. Trimming shortened V by 1 base and J by 3 bases, and 10 bases separated the two germline ends. The CDR3 consists of 14 residues. This sample's time point: sample taken at primary tumor resection. This TCR was recovered from a female donor with early-stage non-small cell lung cancer. The chain is built from TRBV5-1 and TRBJ1-1, with D possibly matching TRBD1 (6 bases). The starting material was lung tumor tissue, obtained at surgery. The CDR3 DNA sequence: TGCGCCAGCAGCTTGACAGGGAGGGACACTGAAGCTTTCTTT. This codes for CASSLTGRDTEAFF. Drawing the rest from reference TRBV5-1 and TRBJ1-1, the complete variable domain is KAGVTQTPRYLIKTRGQQVTLSCSPISGHRSVSWYQQTPGQGLQFLFEYFSETQRNKGNFPGRFSGRQFSNSRSEMNVSTLELGDSALYLCASSLTGRDTEAFFGQGTRLTVV.